The clone carrying this TCR beta chain was detected a few times. What it binds is unknown. Per the germline V gene, CDR1 is MNHEY and CDR2 is SVGEGT. Losses at the gene ends were 5 bases for V and 4 bases for J; bases not matched to a gene: 13. The CDR3 covers 18 residues. Individual cDNA molecules (in the library) carried attached unique molecular identifiers. In the authors' methods: From about 22,000 to 700,000 TCRs were found per sample, with a median of approximately 100,000. TCRdb reanalysed the RACE reads using MiXCR and keeps one entry per CDR3 protein. These V and J calls originate from TCRdb's pipeline instead of the authors' own analysis. Of 100,000 to 150,000 distinct CDR3 sequences listed, around 8.3% are singletons. These data belong to a study of human T cells and chemical hapten exposure. Background on the study: Small differences in pooled library volume mainly drove the variation in TCR yields per sample. Study-level findings and limits: Sensitizing to DPC left TCRs with a frequency above 1 in 1000 unaltered.

The time point: healthy volunteer bleed at 2 weeks. The authors' total RNA extraction used unfractionated whole blood. Material: whole blood. The sequence came from a male donor in good health. Some clones in this sample may be carry-over from other donors' samples. The chain links TRBV6-2 or TRBV6-3 to TRBJ2-1; 11 bases are a match to TRBD1. The CDR3 DNA reads TGTGCCAGCAGTAAGGACAGGGGGCACTCGCAGGGGTACAATGAGCAGTTCTTC. It encodes CASSKDRGHSQGYNEQFF.